This T cell receptor (beta chain) was retrieved from a study of blood T cell repertoires in COVID-19. CDR1 is MNHEY, CDR2 SVGAGI, per germline. Trimming removed 7 bases from V and 2 bases from J, with 11 bases in between. The CDR3 consists of 13 residues. In assigning cohorts, the study relied on participant-reported clinical history. This clone appeared a few times. Measured with immunoSEQ multiplex PCR; TCRdb has only the in-frame clones, and not every one. Counted here are roughly 200,000 clones, 86% occurring once; the ten biggest clones make up 5.6%. This sequence joins TRBV6-5 and TRBJ2-5, with D perhaps matching TRBD2 (5 bases). The specimen sequenced was PBMCs or T cells enriched from blood (not recorded which). This sequence was found in a man aged 35-49 years with acute COVID-19. The CDR3: CASTRGPQETQYF. The CDR3, as DNA: TGTGCCAGCACCCGGGGTCCTCAAGAGACCCAGTACTTC.